The rows below give T cell receptor beta chains drawn from one sample of a study of T cell responses to AZD1222 COVID-19 vaccine. Sequencing was performed with immunoSEQ multiplex PCR; in TCRdb, only in-frame clones are kept and a portion is missing. The table shows about 86,000 clones, with about nine tenths occurring only once. The sample was peripheral blood, taken on day 0 of AZD1222 vaccination. The receptor source for this set is an adult in good health. CDR3s include the opening cysteine and the closing phenylalanine or tryptophan. The D gene is left open where the match is weak. Expanded clones get a size class; other rows say once, few or many, or leave the size out.

>TRBD1|TRBV5-1|NA|TRBJ1-6
TGCGCCAGCAGAGGATTTCGGACAGGGGGTAATTCACCCCTCCACTTT
CASRGFRTGGNSPLHF
>TRBD1|TRBV6-1|NA|TRBJ1-2
TGTGCCAGCAGTGAATTGACAGGGTTGGACTATGGCTACACCTTC
CASSELTGLDYGYTF
>NA|TRBV15|NA|TRBJ2-7
TGTGCCACCAGCAGCACCCAGGCCCCAAGGGGCGAGCAGTACTTC
CATSSTQAPRGEQYF
>NA|TRBV7-9|once|TRBJ2-1
TGTGCCAGCAGCCCCGGGGGATTCTCCTACAATGAGCAGTTCTTC
CASSPGGFSYNEQFF
>TRBD1|TRBV28|NA|TRBJ2-7
TGCGCCCTCGAGGGGACAGGGACGGGGGAGCAGTACTTC
CALEGTGTGEQYF
>NA|TRBV11-1|NA|TRBJ2-7
TGTGCCAGCAGCCCCCCGGGCGGAGGGGGACGCGAGCAGTACTTC
CASSPPGGGGREQYF
>TRBD2|TRBV11-3|NA|TRBJ2-1
TGTGCCAGCAGCGTCGGGGGGGGTTACAATGAGCAGTTCTTC
CASSVGGGYNEQFF
>NA|TRBV11-2|NA|TRBJ1-5
TGTGCCAGCAGCTTAGAGGCCAGTTATCAGCCCCAGCATTTT
CASSLEASYQPQHF
>NA|TRBV10-3|few|TRBJ2-5
TGTGCCATCAGTGAGCCCAAGACGGGAGCGGGAGAGACCCAGTACTTC
CAISEPKTGAGETQYF
>NA|TRBV19|NA|TRBJ1-2
TGTGCCAGTAACACAGGCGGGGGTGGCTACACCTTC
CASNTGGGGYTF
>NA|TRBV6-1|once|TRBJ2-1
TGTGCCAGCAGTGAGACGGCTCCGAATGAGCAGTTCTTC
CASSETAPNEQFF
>NA|TRBV7-9|NA|TRBJ1-2
TGTGCCAGCAGCTTAAAAGTATCGGCAGGGCATGCGAAGAATGGCTACACCTTC
CASSLKVSAGHAKNGYTF
>NA|TRBV29-1|few|TRBJ2-7
TGCAGCGTTGTTGACAACCCTACCTACGAGCAGTACTTC
CSVVDNPTYEQYF
>TRBD2|TRBV27|NA|TRBJ2-2
TGTGCCAGCACCACTGGCCTAGCGGGAGGGAAGGGGGAGCTGTTTTTT
CASTTGLAGGKGELFF
>TRBD1|TRBV5-1|NA|TRBJ2-2
TGCGCCAGCAGCTTGTTGGACAGGGGGCTCTTGAACACCGGGGAGCTGTTTTTT
CASSLLDRGLLNTGELFF
>TRBD1|TRBV19|NA|TRBJ2-6
TGTGCCAGTAGTTGGGACAGGGGGACTGGGGCCAACGTCCTGACTTTC
CASSWDRGTGANVLTF
>TRBD1|TRBV18|NA|TRBJ1-1
TGTGCCAGCTCTCCAGGGGGTCTGAACACTGAAGCTTTCTTT
CASSPGGLNTEAFF
>NA|TRBV2|NA|TRBJ1-5
TGTGCCAGCAGTGAAGAAGGGTCGGGTCAGCCCCAGCATTTT
CASSEEGSGQPQHF
>NA|TRBV29-1|NA|TRBJ2-7
TGCAGCGTAGGACTGCCGTCCTACGAGCAGTACTTC
CSVGLPSYEQYF
>TRBD1|TRBV12-3/TRBV12-4|once|TRBJ2-7
TGTGCCAGCAGCATTGACAGGGGGTACGAGCAGTACTTC
CASSIDRGYEQYF
>NA|TRBV6-6|once|TRBJ1-1
TGTGCCAGCAGTTCCCAGCCCATGAACACTGAAGCTTTCTTT
CASSSQPMNTEAFF
>NA|TRBV29-1|NA|TRBJ2-7
TGCAGCGTTGAAGATGGCGGTTACGAGCAGTACTTC
CSVEDGGYEQYF
>NA|TRBV7-2|NA|TRBJ1-5
TGTGCCAGCAGCTTATTCCAAACCTCCTCAAATCAGCCCCAGCATTTT
CASSLFQTSSNQPQHF
>TRBD2|TRBV3-1/TRBV3-2|NA|TRBJ2-2
TGTGCCAGCAGTTTGAGAGCGGGGATAAACACCGGGGAGCTGTTTTTT
CASSLRAGINTGELFF
>NA|TRBV28|NA|TRBJ2-6
TGTGCCAGCAGGGAGGGGGTCTCTGGGGCCAACGTCCTGACTTTC
CASREGVSGANVLTF
>TRBD2|TRBV11-2|NA|TRBJ2-5
TGTGCCAGCACCGGGACTAGCGGGAATCAAGAGACCCAGTACTTC
CASTGTSGNQETQYF
>NA|TRBV12-3/TRBV12-4|NA|TRBJ2-7
TGTGCCAGCAGTACGGATCACTACGAGCAGTACTTC
CASSTDHYEQYF
>NA|TRBV5-1|NA|TRBJ2-7
TGCGCCAGCAGCTCCGCTTACGAGCAGTACTTC
CASSSAYEQYF
>TRBD1|TRBV27|NA|TRBJ1-1
TGTGCCAGCAGTTCGGACAGGGAGACTGAAGCTTTCTTT
CASSSDRETEAFF
>NA|TRBV30|NA|TRBJ2-1
TGTGCCTGGAGCTCGGTTTACAATGAGCAGTTCTTC
CAWSSVYNEQFF
>NA|TRBV6-5|NA|TRBJ2-1
TGTGCCAGCAGTCACCCGGTTGGTAGTCGGGATGAGCAGTTCTTC
CASSHPVGSRDEQFF
>NA|TRBV7-2|NA|TRBJ2-3
TGTGCCAGCAGGGGGCCCAGCACAGATACGCAGTATTTT
CASRGPSTDTQYF
>TRBD1|TRBV19|NA|TRBJ1-2
TGTGCCAGTACTGGGACAGGGCAAGGCTATGGCTACACCTTC
CASTGTGQGYGYTF
>NA|TRBV7-8|NA|TRBJ2-3
TGTGCCAGCAGCTTCGGTGGGGGAGGGGGAGATACGCAGTATTTT
CASSFGGGGGDTQYF
>NA|TRBV11-3|NA|TRBJ2-7
TGTGCCAGCAGCCAGGGAGGGGGCAACGAGCAGTACTTC
CASSQGGGNEQYF
>TRBD2|TRBV6-6|NA|TRBJ2-3
TGTGCCAGCAGTTCCGGGGGGACAGATACGCAGTATTTT
CASSSGGTDTQYF
>NA|TRBV28|NA|TRBJ2-6
TGTGCCATCTCACCCTCAGGTTTCTCTGGGGCCAACGTCCTGACTTTC
CAISPSGFSGANVLTF
>NA|TRBV7-3|NA|TRBJ1-2
TGTGCCAGCAGCTTAACTCCGGCGGCGGACTATGGCTACACCTTC
CASSLTPAADYGYTF
>TRBD2|TRBV11-2|few|TRBJ2-1
TGTGCCAGCAGCTTAGCCCAACTAGCGGGGGATGAGCAGTTCTTC
CASSLAQLAGDEQFF